The 24 T cell receptor beta chains in this list originate from one sample, sequenced in a study of regulatory T cells in long-lasting Graves disease. Relying on iRepertoire HTBI primers and Arm-PCR of CDR3 regions, the team built TCR beta libraries. In TCRdb, the multiplex PCR reads were re-called with MiXCR into one record per CDR3 protein. Of about 530,000 distinct CDR3 sequences listed, 15% to 20% are singletons. The time point denotes: newly diagnosed GD, antithyroid drugs for less than 3 months. The TCR library was made from RNA that had been extracted from PBMCs in TRIzol. The same data also contributed to another study, on T cells in Graves' hyperthyroidism and ophthalmopathy.

Sequences were derived from peripheral blood mononuclear cells (PBMCs), sampled at new diagnosis, from a patient treated with antithyroid drugs. The receptors come from a woman aged 40-60 years with Graves disease.

There are many counts of this clonotype. V usage is TRBV13 and J usage is TRBJ1-5, with unresolved D. The germline CDR1 and CDR2 sequences are PRHDT and FYEKMQ (reference sequence). The V and J ends lost 1 base and 6 bases respectively, with 10 bases between them. There are 14 residues in the CDR3. CDR3 region: CASSLAGVGQPQHF. The CDR3 region has the DNA TGTGCCAGCAGCTTAGCGGGTGTCGGTCAGCCCCAGCATTTT.

This clonotype has ten or more counts. The CDR3 nucleotides are TGTGCCAGCAGCTTTACAAGCGGGGGTAAAGGTGAGCAGTTCTTC. This codes for CASSFTSGGKGEQFF. The J gene is TRBJ2-1, the V gene TRBV11-3; TRBD2 agrees at 8 bases. This CDR3 comprises 15 residues. V was pared by 3 bases and J by 9 bases, with 10 bases of the junction left unmatched. CDR1 and CDR2 (germline): SGHNT, YENEEA.

This chain connects TRBV4-1 to TRBJ2-1, with D maybe TRBD2 (6 bases). This CDR3 region has 17 residues. With 1 base removed from V and 6 bases from J, the gap between germline ends came to 19 bases. CDR1 is MGHRA and CDR2 is YSYEKL in the germline V gene. Here the CDR3 reads CASSQGGATSPLNEQFF. In DNA form, the CDR3 reads TGCGCCAGCAGCCAAGGAGGGGCTACTAGCCCCCTCAATGAGCAGTTCTTC.

V is TRBV19 and J is TRBJ2-7; 9 nucleotides match TRBD1. The germline gives CDR1 LNHDA, CDR2 SQIVND (reference sequence). Trimming cost V 6 bases and J 4 bases; bases outside gene matches: 10. The CDR3 length is 15 residues. CDR3 residues: CASSVSSGQGYEQYF. For the CDR3, the DNA is TGTGCCAGTAGCGTTAGCTCTGGACAGGGGTACGAGCAGTACTTC.

The gene calls are TRBV11-3 and TRBJ2-7, with a possible D match to TRBD1 (5 bases). Germline V gene lookup returns CDR1 SGHNT and CDR2 YENEEA. Trimming cost V 5 bases and J 3 bases, with 17 bases left between them. The CDR3 is 15 amino acids. The CDR3 spells CASSQLQGSGYEQYF. In DNA, the CDR3 is TGTGCCAGCAGCCAACTCCAGGGTTCGGGCTACGAGCAGTACTTC.

This clonotype was observed at least ten times. This chain connects TRBV6-1 to TRBJ2-3; TRBD2 matches at 12 bases. The CDR3 runs 16 residues. Germline V gives CDR1 MNHNS, CDR2 SASEGT. Trimming took 2 bases from V and 6 from J; bases not matched to a gene: 6. CDR3 loop: CASSESSGGAADTQYF. CDR3 DNA: TGTGCCAGCAGTGAATCTAGCGGGGGGGCAGCGGATACGCAGTATTTT.

This clonotype was picked up a small number of times. J is TRBJ1-6 and V is TRBV5-8; 11 bases fit TRBD1. This CDR3 has 15 amino acids. CDR1 is SGHTS, CDR2 YDEGEE, per germline. Trimming removed 6 bases from V and 10 bases from J; junction bases left unmatched: 9. The CDR3 is CASKARDRGLSPLHF. In DNA, the CDR3 is TGTGCCAGCAAGGCGCGGGACAGGGGGTTATCACCCCTCCACTTT.

This clonotype came up many times. The chain recombines TRBV20-1 with TRBJ2-3, with TRBD2 matching over 16 bases. Germline V gives CDR1 DFQATT, CDR2 SNEGSKA (reference sequence). The CDR3 covers 17 residues. V lost 5 bases, J lost 6 bases, and 11 bases stayed unmatched. This CDR3 is CSAWGDGTSGGADTQYF. The CDR3 nucleotides read TGCAGTGCTTGGGGGGACGGGACTAGCGGGGGGGCGGATACGCAGTATTTT.

The chain is built from TRBV9 and TRBJ2-7; D ambiguous. V lost 5 bases to trimming and J lost 2 bases, with 14 bases between them. Per germline, CDR1 SGDLS and CDR2 YYNGEE. CDR3 length: 14 residues. CDR3 DNA: TGTGCCAGCAGTGTAACGGAGCCTACCTACGAGCAGTACTTC. Its protein product is CASSVTEPTYEQYF.

This clonotype was recorded at least ten times. The chain joins TRBV7-9 to TRBJ2-1; 11 nucleotides line up with TRBD1. This CDR3 comprises 17 residues. The V gene end was trimmed by 5 bases and the J gene end by 6 bases; junction bases not matched to a gene: 12. From germline, CDR1 is SEHNR and CDR2 FQNEAQ (reference sequence). The CDR3: CASSPSTGQGAGNEQFF. CDR3 in DNA: TGTGCCAGCAGCCCCTCGACCGGACAGGGGGCGGGCAATGAGCAGTTCTTC.

This clonotype was recorded a few times. V usage is TRBV3-1 and J usage is TRBJ1-2; D is perhaps TRBD1 (6 bases). V was trimmed by 0 bases and J by 7 bases, leaving 18 bases between them. Germline-derived CDR1 and CDR2 are LGHDT and YNNKEL (reference sequence). This CDR3 spans 16 amino acids. CDR3 sequence reads: CASSQDLARGARGYTF. The CDR3 DNA follows: TGTGCCAGCAGCCAAGATTTGGCCCGGGGGGCGCGTGGCTACACCTTC.

The rearrangement links TRBV12-3 or TRBV12-4 to TRBJ1-5; D unclear. CDR3 size: 14 residues. Trimming stripped 3 bases from V and 7 bases from J, with 13 bases between. CDR3 sequence reads: CASSFGSKGQPQHF. In nucleotides, the CDR3 is TGTGCCAGCAGTTTTGGTTCCAAGGGACAGCCCCAGCATTTT.

This clonotype was recorded many times. The CDR3 DNA follows: TGCAGTGCTACGACTCCCGGCACAGATACGCAGTATTTT. Protein: CSATTPGTDTQYF. This chain joins TRBV20-1 and TRBJ2-3, with unresolved D. V was shortened by 4 bases and J by 1 base, with 9 bases between the two germline ends. Germline CDR1 reads DFQATT; CDR2 reads SNEGSKA (reference sequence). The CDR3 sequence is 13 residues long.

This clonotype was observed a few times. The gene calls are TRBV7-9 and TRBJ2-2; D unclear. The CDR3 is made up of 13 amino acids. Germline values: CDR1 SEHNR, CDR2 FQNEAQ (reference sequence). The V and J ends lost 3 bases and 7 bases respectively, with 9 bases between them. The CDR3 spells CASSLSSGGELFF. DNA for the CDR3: TGTGCCAGCAGCTTGTCCTCGGGCGGGGAGCTGTTTTTT.

The rearrangement uses TRBV19 and TRBJ1-6, with 9 bases matching TRBD1. J lost 13 bases, V lost 5 bases, and 12 bases had no gene match. Germline CDR1 is LNHDA and CDR2 is SQIVND (reference sequence). The CDR3 spans 15 residues. CDR3 in DNA: TGTGCCAGTAGTTTCTTCTGGGACAGGGTATTTCCCCTCCACTTT. Amino acid sequence: CASSFFWDRVFPLHF.

With respect to this clonotype: This could be a read error, since a much larger clone is one nucleotide away. The rearrangement uses TRBV6-2 or TRBV6-3 and TRBJ1-5; D is unresolved. Trimming stripped 8 bases from V and 1 base from J, with 9 bases between. The germline V gene encodes CDR1 MNHEY and CDR2 SVGEGT. This CDR3 is built from 13 residues. CDR3 nucleotides: TGTGCCAGCTGCAGTCAGAGCAATCAGCCCCAGCATTTT. Protein product: CASCSQSNQPQHF.

This clonotype was detected many times. The rearrangement uses TRBV18 and TRBJ1-3; D is unresolved. The CDR3 consists of 15 residues. Trimming cost V 4 bases and J 0 bases, with 10 bases left between them. Germline-derived CDR1 and CDR2 are KGHSH and LQKENI. The CDR3 protein is CASSRQASSGNTIYF. DNA of the CDR3: TGTGCCAGCTCACGTCAGGCGTCCTCTGGAAACACCATATATTTT.

There are many counts of this clonotype. The V and J genes are TRBV5-1 and TRBJ2-3; D gene unclear. With 0 bases removed from V and 4 bases from J, the gap between germline ends came to 6 bases. CDR3 size: 13 residues. Germline V CDR1 and CDR2: SGHRS, YFSETQ. The CDR3 protein is CASSLGSSDTQYF. CDR3 sequence (DNA): TGCGCCAGCAGCTTGGGGTCGTCAGATACGCAGTATTTT.

This clonotype was counted only a few times. The gene calls are TRBV5-1 and TRBJ2-1, with 11 bases matching TRBD1. This CDR3 has 15 amino acids. Trimming cost V 4 bases and J 8 bases; bases outside gene matches: 8. Germline CDR1 reads SGHRS; CDR2 reads YFSETQ. The CDR3 region has the DNA TGCGCCAGCAGCCTCGGACAGGGGGCAACGGATGAGCAGTTCTTC. Translated: CASSLGQGATDEQFF.

The chain has TRBV7-9 and TRBJ2-5; the match to TRBD2 covers 12 bases. Looked up from germline, CDR1 is SEHNR and CDR2 is FQNEAQ (reference sequence). The CDR3 length is 15 residues. Germline trimming cut 3 bases from V and 4 bases from J; bases unmatched to any gene: 3. In nucleotides, the CDR3 is TGTGCCAGCAGCTTTTCTAGCGGGGGGGGAGAGACCCAGTACTTC. Translating it yields CASSFSSGGGETQYF.

This clonotype was counted between two and nine times. The genes are TRBV12-5 and TRBJ1-2, with 8 bases aligning to TRBD1. This CDR3 spans 15 amino acids. V dropped 1 base and J dropped 1; count of bases not matched to a gene: 2. The germline V gene encodes CDR1 LGHNT and CDR2 FRNRAP. Written as DNA, the CDR3 is TGTGCTAGTGGTTTGGAACAGGGGGTTAACTATGGCTACACCTTC. It specifies CASGLEQGVNYGYTF.

J is TRBJ2-3 and V is TRBV6-1; the match to TRBD2 covers 11 bases. The CDR3 consists of 15 residues. After removal of 7 bases from V and 5 bases from J, the junction contained 8 bases not matched to a gene. Per the germline V gene, CDR1 is MNHNS and CDR2 is SASEGT. The CDR3 sequence: CASIPTSGGQDTQYF. In DNA form, the CDR3 reads TGTGCCAGCATCCCCACTAGCGGGGGCCAAGATACGCAGTATTTT.

V usage is TRBV5-6 and J usage is TRBJ1-1; D call uncertain. This CDR3 contains 13 residues. Germline V lookup: CDR1 SGHDT, CDR2 YYEEEE. V shed 2 bases and J shed 3 bases, with 8 bases lying between them. The CDR3 DNA is TGTGCCAGCAGCTTTGGGAGTGACACTGAAGCTTTCTTT. Its protein product is CASSFGSDTEAFF.

The table lists this clonotype with a few counts. V usage is TRBV11-2 and J usage is TRBJ2-2, with D possibly being TRBD1 (6 bases). The CDR3 sequence is 16 residues long. V lost 1 base, J lost 4 bases, and 13 bases lay in between. Germline loops: CDR1 SGHAT, CDR2 FQNNGV. CDR3 sequence reads: CASSLVGQGFTGELFF. The CDR3, as DNA: TGTGCCAGCAGCTTAGTAGGCCAGGGGTTCACCGGGGAGCTGTTTTTT.